Shown below are 20 T cell receptor beta chains from a single sample sequenced in a study of blood T cell repertoires in COVID-19. Using immunoSEQ multiplex PCR, the repertoire was profiled, and TCRdb retains in-frame clones only, with some absent. The sample holds around 400,000 clones; approximately 88% are singletons and the top ten take 0.95% to 1.5%. Input material: peripheral blood. These receptors were obtained from a man aged 40-49 years with acute or convalescent COVID-19.

This clone has a handful of counts. The chain is built from TRBV15 and TRBJ1-4, with D uncertain. The V gene's germline CDR1 is LNHNV and CDR2 YYDKDF (reference sequence). The CDR3 runs to 16 residues. The ends were cut back, 0 bases at V and 7 bases at J, with 15 bases in the middle. CDR3 sequence (DNA): TGTGCCACCAGCAGAGATCTTTCCGGAGCGGGTGAAAAACTGTTTTTT. Its translation is CATSRDLSGAGEKLFF.

The gene calls are TRBV28 and TRBJ1-4; D not certain. Trimming left V 6 bases short and J 0 bases short, with 14 bases between. This CDR3 has 16 residues. Germline CDR1 and CDR2: MDHEN and SYDVKM. CDR3 protein: CASRYLQEATNEKLFF. In DNA form, the CDR3 reads TGTGCCAGCAGATATCTCCAGGAAGCAACTAATGAAAAACTGTTTTTT.

The table lists this clone with a count of one. The gene calls are TRBV12-3 or TRBV12-4 and TRBJ1-2; D is possibly TRBD1 (5 bases). The CDR3 extends over 13 amino acids. V was trimmed by 4 bases and J by 4 bases, leaving 10 bases between them. CDR3 protein: CASSSPTGYGYTF. The CDR3 DNA reads as TGTGCCAGCAGTTCCCCTACAGGCTATGGCTACACCTTC.

The chain combines TRBV6-5 with TRBJ1-2; D perhaps matches TRBD1 (6 bases). The CDR3 length is 12 residues. Germline V gene data show CDR1 as MNHEY and CDR2 as SVGAGI. Trimming stripped 10 bases from V and 7 bases from J, with 16 bases between. This CDR3 is CAIRTELLGYTF. The CDR3 DNA reads as TGTGCCATACGGACAGAGCTCCTTGGCTACACCTTC.

J is TRBJ1-5 and V is TRBV2; 10 bases agree with TRBD1. Germline assignment: CDR1 SNHLY and CDR2 FYNNEI. This CDR3 is built from 13 residues. Trimming took 5 bases from V and 6 from J; bases not matched to a gene: 1. The CDR3 region has the DNA TGTGCCAGCAGTTGGGACAGGGGTCAGCCCCAGCATTTT. It specifies CASSWDRGQPQHF.

The chain joins TRBV6-5 to TRBJ2-1, with 10 bases lining up with TRBD2. CDR3 length: 14 residues. From germline, CDR1 is MNHEY and CDR2 SVGAGI. J lost 7 bases, V lost 2 bases, and 2 bases had no gene match. CDR3 bases: TGTGCCAGCAGTTACGGGACTAGCGAAAATGAGCAGTTCTTC. Its translation is CASSYGTSENEQFF.

This clone was observed once. The genes are TRBV3-1 (or the pseudogene TRBV3-2) and TRBJ1-3; D unresolved. Per the germline V gene, CDR1 is LGHDT and CDR2 is YNNKEL (reference sequence). V lost 2 bases and J lost 0, with 8 bases in between. CDR3 length: 15 amino acids. The CDR3 nucleotides read TGTGCCAGCAGCCAAAACTACCGCTCTGGAAACACCATATATTTT. As protein: CASSQNYRSGNTIYF.

V is TRBV11-2 and J is TRBJ2-6; no clear D gene. The V gene's germline CDR1 is SGHAT and CDR2 FQNNGV. V lost 0 bases, J lost 0 bases, and 6 bases lay in between. The CDR3 covers 16 residues. The CDR3 loop is CASSLEGNSGANVLTF. CDR3 coding DNA: TGTGCCAGCAGCTTAGAGGGCAACTCTGGGGCCAACGTCCTGACTTTC.

The chain employs TRBV9 and TRBJ2-7; 10 positions agree with TRBD1. V lost 4 bases and J lost 5; bases outside the gene matches: 12. Per germline, CDR1 SGDLS and CDR2 YYNGEE. CDR3 length equals 16 residues. The CDR3 is CASSRTGGTVPNEQYF. The CDR3 DNA is TGTGCCAGCAGCCGGACAGGGGGAACTGTCCCAAACGAGCAGTACTTC.

This rearrangement joins TRBV11-1 to TRBJ1-2; D unclear. V was shortened by 5 bases and J by 5 bases, with 18 bases between the two germline ends. The CDR3 is 15 residues long. From germline, CDR1 is SGHAT and CDR2 FQDESV (reference sequence). Here the CDR3 DNA reads TGTGCCAGCAGCCCCTTTATGTCCAGTCCTTATGGCTACACCTTC. It yields the protein CASSPFMSSPYGYTF.

The chain has TRBV27 and TRBJ1-1; D not certain. Trimming took off 5 bases at V and 4 bases at J, with 11 bases between the two ends. The CDR3 runs to 13 residues. CDR1 is MNHEY and CDR2 is SMNVEV in the germline V gene (reference sequence). CDR3 amino acids: CASSPGIITEAFF. The CDR3 nucleotides are TGTGCCAGCAGTCCGGGAATCATCACTGAAGCTTTCTTT.

The rearrangement joins TRBV29-1 to TRBJ2-3, with 8 bases fitting TRBD1. The V and J ends lost 4 bases and 3 bases, in that order; junction bases with no gene match: 6. The length of the CDR3 is 14 residues. Looked up from germline, CDR1 is SQVTM and CDR2 is ANQGSEA. DNA for the CDR3: TGCAGCGTTGCAATAACAGGGGGGACAGATACGCAGTATTTT. This encodes CSVAITGGTDTQYF.

This chain uses TRBV29-1 with TRBJ2-3; 7 bases are shared with TRBD1. Germline lookup yields CDR1 SQVTM and CDR2 ANQGSEA. The CDR3 runs to 15 residues. The V segment lost 8 bases and the J segment 2 bases; nucleotides outside the gene matches: 13. CDR3 DNA sequence: TGCAGCACCAACCCGCCAGGGGGATACACAGATACGCAGTATTTT. Translating gives CSTNPPGGYTDTQYF.

The J gene is TRBJ2-5, the V gene TRBV7-8, with unresolved D. The CDR3 extends over 14 amino acids. CDR1 is SGHVS and CDR2 is FQNEAQ in the germline V gene. V gave up 0 bases and J gave up 5 bases, with 10 bases separating them. The CDR3 sequence is CASSLAVVRETQYF. The CDR3, as DNA: TGTGCCAGCAGCTTAGCGGTAGTCCGTGAGACCCAGTACTTC.

The rearrangement uses TRBV9 and TRBJ1-3; D is ambiguous. The ends were cut back, 0 bases at V and 4 bases at J, with 17 bases in the middle. CDR3 length equals 17 residues. Germline V gives CDR1 SGDLS, CDR2 YYNGEE. CDR3 in DNA: TGTGCCAGCAGCGTAGGAGGGAGACCAAGTTTAGGAAACACCATATATTTT. Residues: CASSVGGRPSLGNTIYF.

The gene calls are TRBV27 and TRBJ2-1; a weak D match, TRBD1 (5 bases). V dropped 3 bases and J dropped 9 bases, with 15 bases sitting between them. Germline loops: CDR1 MNHEY, CDR2 SMNVEV (reference sequence). CDR3 length equals 14 residues. The CDR3 bases are TGTGCCAGCAGTTTCCCCCTCCAGGGTAGTGAGCAGTTCTTC. The encoded protein is CASSFPLQGSEQFF.

The chain is built from TRBV12-5 and TRBJ1-4; 10 bases match TRBD1. J was trimmed by 2 bases and V by 4 bases; bases with no gene match: 13. The CDR3 loop spans 19 amino acids. Germline CDR1 is LGHNT and CDR2 is FRNRAP. The CDR3: CASGSNNRQGACTNEKLFF. The CDR3 coding sequence is TGTGCTAGTGGTTCAAACAACCGACAGGGGGCTTGCACTAATGAAAAACTGTTTTTT.

The CDR3 DNA is TGTGCCAGCAGCCAAGAACCGGGACTTACCACAGATACGCAGTATTTT. Its protein product is CASSQEPGLTTDTQYF. The chain carries TRBV4-2 and TRBJ2-3, with a weak D call TRBD2 (6 bases). CDR1 LGHNA and CDR2 YNFKEQ come from the germline V gene. The CDR3 runs to 16 residues. V dropped 0 bases and J dropped 2 bases, with 12 bases sitting between them.

This clone was seen a single time. The V and J genes are TRBV11-2 and TRBJ1-1; D ambiguous. CDR3 length: 16 residues. V dropped 0 bases and J dropped 4 bases, with 15 bases sitting between them. Germline CDR1 and CDR2: SGHAT and FQNNGV. CDR3 bases: TGTGCCAGCAGCTTAGAGATTCTGGGTCGGGGCACTGAAGCTTTCTTT. It is translated as CASSLEILGRGTEAFF.

This rearrangement joins TRBV2 to TRBJ1-6, with TRBD1 matching 10 bases. This CDR3 is 15 amino acids long. Trimming took 5 bases from V and 7 from J; bases not matched to a gene: 5. Germline lookup yields CDR1 SNHLY and CDR2 FYNNEI. CDR3 residues: CASSITGQGNSPLHF. For the CDR3, the DNA is TGTGCCAGCAGTATAACGGGACAGGGGAATTCACCCCTCCACTTT. The variable domain in full, with the rest retrieved from reference TRBV2 and TRBJ1-6, is EPEVTQTPSHQVTQMGQEVILRCVPISNHLYFYWYRQILGQKVEFLVSFYNNEISEKSEIFDDQFSVERPDGSNFTLKIRSTKLEDSAMYFCASSITGQGNSPLHFGNGTRLTVT.